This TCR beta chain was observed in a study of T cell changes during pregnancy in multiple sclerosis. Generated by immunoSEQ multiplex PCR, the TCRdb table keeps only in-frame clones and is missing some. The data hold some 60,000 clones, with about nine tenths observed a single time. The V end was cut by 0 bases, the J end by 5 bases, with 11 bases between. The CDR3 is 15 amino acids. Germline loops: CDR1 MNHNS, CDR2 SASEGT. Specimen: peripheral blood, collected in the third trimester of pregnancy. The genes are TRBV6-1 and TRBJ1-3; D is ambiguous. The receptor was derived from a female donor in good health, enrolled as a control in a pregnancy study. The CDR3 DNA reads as TGTGCCAGCAGTGAAGCGAGAAGTCTTCGAAACACCATATATTTT. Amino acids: CASSEARSLRNTIYF.